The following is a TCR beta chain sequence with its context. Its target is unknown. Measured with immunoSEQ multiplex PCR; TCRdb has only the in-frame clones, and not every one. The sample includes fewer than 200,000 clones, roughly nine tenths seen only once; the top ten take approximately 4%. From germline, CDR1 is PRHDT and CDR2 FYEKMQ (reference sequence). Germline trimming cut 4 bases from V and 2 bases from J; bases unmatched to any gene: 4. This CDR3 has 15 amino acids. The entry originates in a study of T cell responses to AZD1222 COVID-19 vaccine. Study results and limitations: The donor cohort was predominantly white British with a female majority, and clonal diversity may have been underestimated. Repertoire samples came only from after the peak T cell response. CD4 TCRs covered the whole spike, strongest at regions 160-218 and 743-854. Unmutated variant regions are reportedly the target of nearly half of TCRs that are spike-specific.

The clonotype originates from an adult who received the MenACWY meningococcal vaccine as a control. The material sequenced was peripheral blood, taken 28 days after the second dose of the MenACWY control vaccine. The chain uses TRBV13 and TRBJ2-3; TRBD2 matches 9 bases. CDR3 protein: CASSWLAGNTDTQYF. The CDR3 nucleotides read TGTGCCAGCAGCTGGCTAGCGGGAAACACAGATACGCAGTATTTT. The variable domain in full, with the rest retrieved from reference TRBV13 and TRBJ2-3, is AAGVIQSPRHLIKEKRETATLKCYPIPRHDTVYWYQQGPGQDPQFLISFYEKMQSDKGSIPDRFSAQQFSDYHSELNMSSLELGDSALYFCASSWLAGNTDTQYFGPGTRLTVL.